This T cell receptor beta chain was identified during a study of beta chain features in type 1 diabetes. Study-wide background: Examined across all samples were some 99 million sorted cells.

Each of the CD4+ naive, central memory, regulatory and stem cell-like memory populations was sorted via CD45RO/CCR7/CD25/CD127/CD95/CD27. The CDR3 has 15 residues. V lost 0 bases and J lost 2, with 11 bases in between. Germline CDR1 reads SGHRS; CDR2 reads YFSETQ. On this clone itself: Its antigen is as yet unknown.

Study results and limitations: More deletions and fewer insertions at VDJ junctions were found in patients with type 1 diabetes. Shorter TCRB CDR3s, moderately but significantly so, were found in Type 1 diabetes patients in all four CD4+ subsets.

The entirety of the isolated RNA underwent reverse transcription, so expressed TCRB transcripts were sequenced. Generated by immunoSEQ multiplex PCR, the TCRdb table keeps only in-frame clones and is missing some. The sample contains tens of thousands of clones, approximately 45% of which appear only once. The chain recombines TRBV5-1 with TRBJ1-1; tentatively, D is TRBD1 (5 bases). The sequencing sample was made of Tregs from blood. The source of this sequence is a man aged 25 to 45 with type 1 diabetes. The CDR3 bases are TGCGCCAGCAGCTTGGCAGGGCAGCTCAACACTGAAGCTTTCTTT. Its translation: CASSLAGQLNTEAFF. The full variable domain, its missing parts supplied by reference TRBV5-1 and TRBJ1-1, is KAGVTQTPRYLIKTRGQQVTLSCSPISGHRSVSWYQQTPGQGLQFLFEYFSETQRNKGNFPGRFSGRQFSNSRSEMNVSTLELGDSALYLCASSLAGQLNTEAFFGQGTRLTVV.